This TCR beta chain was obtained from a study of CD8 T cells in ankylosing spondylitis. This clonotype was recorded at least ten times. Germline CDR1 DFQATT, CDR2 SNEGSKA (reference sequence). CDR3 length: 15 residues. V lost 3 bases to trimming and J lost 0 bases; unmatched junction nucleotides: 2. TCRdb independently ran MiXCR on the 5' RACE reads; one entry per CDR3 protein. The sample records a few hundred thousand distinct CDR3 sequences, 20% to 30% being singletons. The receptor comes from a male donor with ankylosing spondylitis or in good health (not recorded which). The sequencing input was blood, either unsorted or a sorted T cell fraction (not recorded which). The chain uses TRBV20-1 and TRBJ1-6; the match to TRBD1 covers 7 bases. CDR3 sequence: CSARTGLSYNSPLHF. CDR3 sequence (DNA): TGCAGTGCTAGGACAGGGCTCTCCTATAATTCACCCCTCCACTTT.